The rows below give T cell receptor beta chains drawn from one sample of a study of blood T cell repertoires in COVID-19. Profiling relied on immunoSEQ multiplex PCR, and the TCRdb table lists in-frame clones only, not all of them. The repertoire consists of approximately 150,000 clones, with around 81% occurring once and the leading ten covering about 5.6%. Input material: PBMCs or T cells enriched from blood (not recorded which). These receptors all stem from a man between 40 and 49 years old who had recovered from COVID-19. CDR3s include the opening cysteine and the closing phenylalanine or tryptophan.

V gene	CDR3 protein
TRBV3-1/TRBV3-2	CASSQVRSGGRSYNEQFF
TRBV4-2	CASGDGGYTDTQYF
TRBV7-3	CASSIIHGQPQHF
TRBV30	CAWSVGQGGGYTF
TRBV10-3	CAISDARDTQGYTF
TRBV11-2	CASSVDRTGELFF
TRBV27	CASSPRVLGDTEAFF
TRBV19	CASSIASNTEAFF
TRBV6-5	CASIRLGRGNYGYTF
TRBV5-1	CASSPGTGPQSNYGYTF